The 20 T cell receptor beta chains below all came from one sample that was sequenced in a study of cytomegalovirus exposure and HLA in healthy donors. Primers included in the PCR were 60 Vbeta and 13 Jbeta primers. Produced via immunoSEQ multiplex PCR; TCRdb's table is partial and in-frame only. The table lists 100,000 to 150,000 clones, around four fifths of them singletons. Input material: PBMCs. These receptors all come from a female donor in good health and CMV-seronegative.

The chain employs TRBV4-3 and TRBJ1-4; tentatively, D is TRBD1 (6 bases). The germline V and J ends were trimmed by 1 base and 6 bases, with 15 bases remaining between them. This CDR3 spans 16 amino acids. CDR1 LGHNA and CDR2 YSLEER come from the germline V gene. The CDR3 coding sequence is TGCGCCAGCAGCCAAGCTATGGACAGTCCGGATGAAAAACTGTTTTTT. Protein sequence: CASSQAMDSPDEKLFF.

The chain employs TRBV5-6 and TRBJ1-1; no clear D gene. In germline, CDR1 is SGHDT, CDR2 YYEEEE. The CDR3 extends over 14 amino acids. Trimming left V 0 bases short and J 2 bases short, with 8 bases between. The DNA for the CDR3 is TGTGCCAGCAGCTTGGGCCGAGGTAACACTGAAGCTTTCTTT. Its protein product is CASSLGRGNTEAFF.

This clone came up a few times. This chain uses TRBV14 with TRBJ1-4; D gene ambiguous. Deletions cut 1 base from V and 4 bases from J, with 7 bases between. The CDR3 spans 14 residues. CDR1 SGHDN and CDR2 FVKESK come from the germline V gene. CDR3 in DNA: TGTGCCAGCAGCCAAGGGTACAGTAATGAAAAACTGTTTTTT. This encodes CASSQGYSNEKLFF.

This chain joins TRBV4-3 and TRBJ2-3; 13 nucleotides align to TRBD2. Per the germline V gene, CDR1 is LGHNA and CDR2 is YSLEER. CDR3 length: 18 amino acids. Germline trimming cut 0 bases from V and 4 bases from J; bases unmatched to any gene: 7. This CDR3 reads CASSQELWTSGSADTQYF. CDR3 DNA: TGCGCCAGCAGCCAAGAACTTTGGACTAGCGGGAGCGCAGATACGCAGTATTTT.

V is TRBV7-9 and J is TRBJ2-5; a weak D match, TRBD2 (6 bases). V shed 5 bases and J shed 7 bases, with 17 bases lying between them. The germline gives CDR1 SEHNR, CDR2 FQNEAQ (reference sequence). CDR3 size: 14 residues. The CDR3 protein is CASSPGTLSGTQYF. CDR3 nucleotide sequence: TGTGCCAGCAGCCCAGGGACTTTGAGCGGGACCCAGTACTTC.

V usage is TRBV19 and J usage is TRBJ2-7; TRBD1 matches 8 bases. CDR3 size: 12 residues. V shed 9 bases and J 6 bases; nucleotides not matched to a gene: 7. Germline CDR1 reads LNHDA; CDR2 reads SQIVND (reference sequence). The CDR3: CASGQGPLEQYF. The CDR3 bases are TGTGCCAGCGGACAGGGACCCCTCGAGCAGTACTTC.

The CDR3 region has the DNA TGTGCCAGCAGCTTATATGAGGGCAGTAACACTGAAGCTTTCTTT. Its translation: CASSLYEGSNTEAFF. The rearrangement uses TRBV7-6 and TRBJ1-1; no reliable D call. Per the germline V gene, CDR1 is SGHVS and CDR2 is FNYEAQ. V gave up 2 bases and J gave up 2 bases, with 12 bases separating them. The CDR3 extends over 15 amino acids.

The CDR3 spells CASSSERGAEQYF. DNA of the CDR3: TGCGCCAGCAGCTCGGAACGGGGGGCCGAGCAGTACTTC. The chain combines TRBV5-1 with TRBJ2-7, with a weak D call TRBD2 (7 bases). CDR1 is SGHRS, CDR2 YFSETQ, per germline. Trimming left V 3 bases short and J 6 bases short, with 13 bases between. The CDR3 covers 13 residues.

The CDR3 here is CASSQGRYTGELFF. In DNA, the CDR3 is TGTGCCAGCAGCCAAGGGAGGTACACCGGGGAGCTGTTTTTT. This chain links TRBV14 with TRBJ2-2; perhaps TRBD2 as D (5 bases). The CDR3 is made up of 14 amino acids. Germline CDR1 and CDR2: SGHDN and FVKESK. Trimming took off 1 base at V and 3 bases at J, with 6 bases between the two ends. The full variable domain, in which reference TRBV14 and TRBJ2-2 provide the parts outside the CDR3, is EAGVTQFPSHSVIEKGQTVTLRCDPISGHDNLYWYRRVMGKEIKFLLHFVKESKQDESGMPNNRFLAERTGGTYSTLKVQPAELEDSGVYFCASSQGRYTGELFFGEGSRLTVL.

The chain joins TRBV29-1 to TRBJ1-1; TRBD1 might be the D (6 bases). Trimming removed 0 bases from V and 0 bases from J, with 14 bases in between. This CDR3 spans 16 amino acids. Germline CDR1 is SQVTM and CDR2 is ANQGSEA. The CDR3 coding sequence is TGCAGCGTTGAAGATCATAACACAGGGATGAACACTGAAGCTTTCTTT. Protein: CSVEDHNTGMNTEAFF.

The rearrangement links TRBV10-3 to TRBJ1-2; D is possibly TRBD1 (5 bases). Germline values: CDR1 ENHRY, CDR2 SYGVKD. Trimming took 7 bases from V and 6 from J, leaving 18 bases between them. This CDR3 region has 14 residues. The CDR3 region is CAITGLRSDNGYTF. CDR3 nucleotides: TGTGCCATCACCGGGCTCCGGTCGGACAATGGCTACACCTTC.

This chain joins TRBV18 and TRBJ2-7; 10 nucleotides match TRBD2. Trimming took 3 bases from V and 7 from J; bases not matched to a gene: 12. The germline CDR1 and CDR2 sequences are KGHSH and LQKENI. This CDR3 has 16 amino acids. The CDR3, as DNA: TGTGCCAGCTCACCTGGCAGCGGGAGGGCCGATGGGGAGCAGTACTTC. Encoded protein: CASSPGSGRADGEQYF.

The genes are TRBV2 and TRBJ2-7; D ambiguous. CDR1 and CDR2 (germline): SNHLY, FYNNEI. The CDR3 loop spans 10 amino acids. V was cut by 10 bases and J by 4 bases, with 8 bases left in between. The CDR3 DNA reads TGTGCCACCGGAGAATACGAGCAGTACTTC. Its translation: CATGEYEQYF.

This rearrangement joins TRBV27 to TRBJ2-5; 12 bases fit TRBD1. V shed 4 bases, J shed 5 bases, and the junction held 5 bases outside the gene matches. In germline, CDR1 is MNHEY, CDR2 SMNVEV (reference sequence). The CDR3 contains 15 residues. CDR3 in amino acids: CASSWGTGGAETQYF. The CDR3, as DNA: TGTGCCAGCAGTTGGGGGACAGGGGGCGCGGAGACCCAGTACTTC.

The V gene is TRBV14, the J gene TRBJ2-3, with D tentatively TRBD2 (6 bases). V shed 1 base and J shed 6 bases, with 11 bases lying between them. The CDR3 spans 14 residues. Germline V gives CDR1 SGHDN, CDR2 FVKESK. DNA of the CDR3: TGTGCCAGCAGCCAAGTCGGTAGCGGCGATACGCAGTATTTT. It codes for CASSQVGSGDTQYF.

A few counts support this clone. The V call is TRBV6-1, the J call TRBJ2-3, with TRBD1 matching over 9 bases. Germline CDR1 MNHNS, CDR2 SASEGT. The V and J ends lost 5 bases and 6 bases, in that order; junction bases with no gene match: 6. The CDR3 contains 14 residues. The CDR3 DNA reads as TGTGCCAGCAGTTCACAGGGGGCGCGGGATACGCAGTATTTT. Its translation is CASSSQGARDTQYF.

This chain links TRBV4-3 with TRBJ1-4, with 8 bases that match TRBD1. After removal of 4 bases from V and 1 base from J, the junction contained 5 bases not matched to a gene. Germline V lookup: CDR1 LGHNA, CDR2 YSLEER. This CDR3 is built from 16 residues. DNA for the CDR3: TGCGCCAGCAGCCCTCTCGGACAGGGAACTAATGAAAAACTGTTTTTT. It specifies CASSPLGQGTNEKLFF.

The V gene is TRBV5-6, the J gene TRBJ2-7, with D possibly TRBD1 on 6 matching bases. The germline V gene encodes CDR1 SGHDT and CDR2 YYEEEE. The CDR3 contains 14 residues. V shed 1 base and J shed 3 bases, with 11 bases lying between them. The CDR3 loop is CASSLTGLHYEQYF. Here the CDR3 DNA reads TGTGCCAGCAGCTTGACAGGGTTACACTACGAGCAGTACTTC.

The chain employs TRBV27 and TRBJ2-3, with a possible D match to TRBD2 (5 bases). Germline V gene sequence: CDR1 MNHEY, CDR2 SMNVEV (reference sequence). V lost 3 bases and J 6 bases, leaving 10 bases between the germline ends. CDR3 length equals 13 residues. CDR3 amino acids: CASSLKGGDTQYF. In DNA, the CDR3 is TGTGCCAGCAGTTTGAAAGGAGGCGATACGCAGTATTTT.

DNA for the CDR3: TGCGCCAGCAGCCAAGATCGGTCGAACACTGAAGCTTTCTTT. Its translation is CASSQDRSNTEAFF. The rearrangement links TRBV4-1 to TRBJ1-1; D remains ambiguous. The CDR3 totals 14 residues. CDR1 MGHRA and CDR2 YSYEKL come from the germline V gene. With 0 bases removed from V and 1 base from J, the gap between germline ends came to 6 bases.